These 14 T cell receptor beta chains came from one sample sequenced in a study of blood T cell repertoires in COVID-19. The assay was immunoSEQ multiplex PCR, and TCRdb's table has in-frame clones only and misses some. The table has hundreds of thousands of clones, nearly 90% seen once. Sequencing input: PBMCs or T cells enriched from blood (not recorded which). These receptor sequences come from a woman between 18 and 29 years old with acute COVID-19.

This chain uses TRBV3-1 (or the pseudogene TRBV3-2) with TRBJ1-5, with no clear D. V was cut by 1 base and J by 5 bases, with 12 bases left in between. The CDR3 extends over 15 amino acids. Germline CDR1 is LGHDT and CDR2 is YNNKEL (reference sequence). The CDR3 DNA is TGTGCCAGCAGCCAAGTGCCGGGGATGGATCAGCCCCAGCATTTT. This codes for CASSQVPGMDQPQHF.

The genes are TRBV4-2 and TRBJ2-1; 10 nucleotides align to TRBD2. The CDR3 spans 16 residues. V lost 2 bases, J lost 7 bases, and 8 bases stayed unmatched. Germline values: CDR1 LGHNA, CDR2 YNFKEQ. As DNA, the CDR3 is TGTGCCAGCAGCCAAAATCGAGCGGGAGGGCGAAATGAGCAGTTCTTC. This gives the protein CASSQNRAGGRNEQFF.

V is TRBV16 and J is TRBJ1-2, with D possibly TRBD1 on 5 matching bases. Germline loops: CDR1 KGHSY, CDR2 FQNENV. Deletions cut 4 bases from V and 3 bases from J, with 12 bases between. CDR3 size: 14 residues. The DNA of the CDR3 is TGTGCCAGCAGCCTCCGGCGGGGGGACTATGGCTACACCTTC. Its translation is CASSLRRGDYGYTF.

The chain recombines TRBV7-9 with TRBJ1-1, with TRBD1 matching 7 bases. V dropped 4 bases and J dropped 1; count of bases not matched to a gene: 6. Germline V gene sequence: CDR1 SEHNR, CDR2 FQNEAQ (reference sequence). This CDR3 region has 15 residues. CDR3 in amino acids: CASSSTGDGNTEAFF. The CDR3 nucleotides are TGTGCCAGCAGCTCAACAGGGGATGGGAACACTGAAGCTTTCTTT.

The V and J genes are TRBV30 and TRBJ1-2; D may be TRBD1 (5 bases). Germline V gene lookup returns CDR1 GTSNPN and CDR2 SVGIG (reference sequence). This CDR3 is built from 15 residues. V dropped 5 bases and J dropped 0 bases, with 16 bases sitting between them. CDR3 region: CAWHRPGSSNYGYTF. For the CDR3, the DNA is TGTGCCTGGCATAGGCCAGGGTCCTCTAACTATGGCTACACCTTC.

The V gene is TRBV18, the J gene TRBJ2-3, with 9 nucleotides matching TRBD1. V lost 6 bases, J lost 14 bases, and 12 bases stayed unmatched. CDR3 length equals 13 residues. Germline assignment: CDR1 KGHSH and CDR2 LQKENI. The CDR3 reads CASSRDRETKGYF. In DNA form, the CDR3 reads TGTGCCAGCTCCCGGGACAGGGAGACCAAGGGGTATTTT.

The chain combines TRBV19 with TRBJ2-3; TRBD1 might be the D (6 bases). Deletions cut 3 bases from V and 2 bases from J, with 12 bases between. CDR1 LNHDA and CDR2 SQIVND come from the germline V gene (reference sequence). This CDR3 comprises 15 residues. CDR3: CASSIRDTHTDTQYF. The DNA for the CDR3 is TGTGCCAGTAGTATCCGGGACACTCACACAGATACGCAGTATTTT.

The genes are TRBV7-6 and TRBJ2-7; D is perhaps TRBD1 (5 bases). Between the trimmed V and J ends, which lost 2 bases and 4 bases, there was a span of 9 bases. CDR3 length: 13 residues. Germline V CDR1 and CDR2: SGHVS, FNYEAQ. The CDR3 DNA reads TGTGCCAGCAGCTTAACGACAGAATACGAGCAGTACTTC. Translated: CASSLTTEYEQYF.

This clone came up a few times. The V call is TRBV4-1, the J call TRBJ2-1; 8 bases fit TRBD2. Germline V gene sequence: CDR1 MGHRA, CDR2 YSYEKL. V lost 0 bases to trimming and J lost 6 bases; unmatched junction nucleotides: 10. The CDR3 length is 17 residues. The CDR3 sequence: CASSQEPTSGFGNEQFF. DNA of the CDR3: TGCGCCAGCAGCCAAGAACCCACTAGCGGCTTCGGCAATGAGCAGTTCTTC.

V and J are TRBV4-1 and TRBJ2-7; D is unresolved. This CDR3 has 15 residues. CDR1 and CDR2 from the germline V gene are MGHRA and YSYEKL. With 6 bases removed from V and 0 bases from J, the gap between germline ends came to 15 bases. CDR3 sequence (DNA): TGCGCCAGCAGGTCGGTGTGGCAGGACTCCTACGAGCAGTACTTC. The encoded protein is CASRSVWQDSYEQYF.

This chain joins TRBV7-8 and TRBJ2-7, with D unresolved. Germline V CDR1 and CDR2: SGHVS, FQNEAQ. V lost 7 bases and J 6 bases, leaving 19 bases between the germline ends. CDR3 length: 14 residues. CDR3 sequence (DNA): TGTGCCAGCAAGGCGCAATACCTCCTAGTCGAGCAGTACTTC. Translating gives CASKAQYLLVEQYF.

The chain combines TRBV5-4 with TRBJ2-3; D remains unclear. Germline V gene sequence: CDR1 SGHNT, CDR2 YYREEE (reference sequence). The CDR3 extends over 15 amino acids. V was shortened by 6 bases and J by 0 bases, with 14 bases between the two germline ends. The CDR3 sequence is CASNPFPRSTDTQYF. Here the CDR3 DNA reads TGTGCCAGCAACCCTTTTCCTAGGAGCACAGATACGCAGTATTTT.

The V call is TRBV10-3, the J call TRBJ1-6; 8 bases agree with TRBD1. The CDR3 length is 15 residues. Per the germline V gene, CDR1 is ENHRY and CDR2 is SYGVKD. Germline trimming cut 1 base from V and 7 bases from J; bases unmatched to any gene: 3. The CDR3 bases are TGTGCCATCAGTGAGTGGGGACAGGAGAATTCACCCCTCCACTTT. It encodes CAISEWGQENSPLHF.

The chain recombines TRBV7-9 with TRBJ1-1, with TRBD1 as a possible D gene (6 bases). The germline CDR1 and CDR2 sequences are SEHNR and FQNEAQ (reference sequence). This CDR3 spans 17 amino acids. V shed 5 bases and J shed 3 bases, with 22 bases lying between them. In DNA form, the CDR3 reads TGTGCCAGCAGCCTACAGGGTAGCTCTTTGAGGCACACTGAAGCTTTCTTT. Protein: CASSLQGSSLRHTEAFF.